The 15 T cell receptor beta chains reported below all come from one sample, sequenced in a study of response to subunit inactivated influenza vaccine. TCRdb re-called the RT-PCR reads with MiXCR, one entry per CDR3 protein. The data contain roughly 500,000 distinct CDR3 sequences, roughly 25% of them seen just once; the ten biggest clones take up 2.8%. The same sample was also studied in work on T cells expressing NK-cell markers. That work states: UMIs were included in TCR beta cDNA generated by 5'RACE template switching.

This material consisted of CD4+ T cells sorted from PBMCs, taken roughly 13 days after vaccination. The receptor source for this set is a man over 45 who received an inactivated influenza vaccine.

The table lists this clonotype with a few counts. The CDR3 sequence is CASSQDLRDNEQFF. The CDR3 nucleotides read TGCGCCAGCAGCCAAGATCTGAGGGACAATGAGCAGTTCTTC. The chain is built from TRBV4-3 and TRBJ2-1; the D gene is possibly TRBD2 (5 bases). CDR1 and CDR2 (germline): LGHNA, YSLEER. V was trimmed by 0 bases and J by 5 bases, leaving 8 bases between them. The CDR3 is 14 amino acids.

The chain couples TRBV20-1 to TRBJ2-3; D remains unclear. This CDR3 is 14 amino acids long. Between the trimmed V and J ends, which lost 5 bases and 0 bases, there was a span of 12 bases. Germline lookup yields CDR1 DFQATT and CDR2 SNEGSKA (reference sequence). The DNA of the CDR3 is TGCAGTGCTCCTCAAGGTGGGAGCACAGATACGCAGTATTTT. Amino acid sequence: CSAPQGGSTDTQYF.

The chain combines TRBV4-1 with TRBJ1-5, with D possibly TRBD1 on 5 matching bases. The V gene lost 3 bases and the J gene lost 9 bases, with 18 bases spanning the gap. The CDR3 sequence is 15 residues long. Germline CDR1 reads MGHRA; CDR2 reads YSYEKL. CDR3: CASSQGPGVGWPQHF. In DNA form, the CDR3 reads TGCGCCAGCAGCCAGGGCCCGGGGGTCGGGTGGCCCCAGCATTTT.

This clonotype has just a few counts. The chain carries TRBV5-1 and TRBJ2-3; D is perhaps TRBD1 or TRBD2 (5 bases each). Per germline, CDR1 SGHRS and CDR2 YFSETQ. V was cut by 4 bases and J by 0 bases, with 9 bases left in between. The CDR3 spans 14 residues. CDR3 loop: CASSGDLSTDTQYF. As DNA, the CDR3 is TGCGCCAGCAGCGGGGACCTTAGCACAGATACGCAGTATTTT.

The CDR3 is CSATVQGYEQYF. The CDR3 coding sequence is TGCAGTGCTACAGTACAGGGCTACGAGCAGTACTTC. J is TRBJ2-7 and V is TRBV20-1; TRBD1 might be the D (6 bases). CDR3 size: 12 residues. CDR1 is DFQATT, CDR2 SNEGSKA, per germline (reference sequence). V was cut by 4 bases and J by 3 bases, with 10 bases left in between.

This clonotype was observed a handful of times. V gene TRBV10-3 combines with J gene TRBJ2-2, with TRBD2 identical over 7 bases. Germline V lookup: CDR1 ENHRY, CDR2 SYGVKD. This CDR3 contains 13 residues. V shed 10 bases, J shed 3 bases, and the junction held 5 bases outside the gene matches. In DNA, the CDR3 is TGTGCCAACCGGCGGGAGTACACCGGGGAGCTGTTTTTT. Translating gives CANRREYTGELFF.

The chain carries TRBV9 and TRBJ1-3, with D uncertain. V lost 0 bases and J lost 4, with 8 bases in between. There are 14 residues in the CDR3. Germline V gene data show CDR1 as SGDLS and CDR2 as YYNGEE. The CDR3 loop reads CASSVGTVGNTIYF. The CDR3 DNA follows: TGTGCCAGCAGCGTAGGTACGGTCGGAAACACCATATATTTT.

The CDR3 DNA is TGTGCCACCAGTGATCCTGGGACTAGCGGCGACGAGCAGTTCTTC. Translated, it gives CATSDPGTSGDEQFF. The chain combines TRBV24-1 with TRBJ2-1; 11 nucleotides align to TRBD2. The length of the CDR3 is 15 residues. V lost 3 bases, J lost 10 bases, and 7 bases stayed unmatched. The V gene's germline CDR1 is KGHDR and CDR2 SFDVKD.

The gene calls are TRBV11-2 and TRBJ2-7; 8 positions agree with TRBD1. Unmatched junction bases numbered 6, after V lost 3 bases and J lost 2 bases. Looked up from germline, CDR1 is SGHAT and CDR2 is FQNNGV. CDR3 size: 15 residues. In DNA form, the CDR3 reads TGTGCCAGCAGCTTTTCAGACAGGGGAGCCTACGAGCAGTACTTC. Translated: CASSFSDRGAYEQYF.

This chain uses TRBV12-3 or TRBV12-4 with TRBJ1-5; no clear D. This CDR3 has 16 residues. V gave up 6 bases and J gave up 2 bases, with 17 bases separating them. DNA for the CDR3: TGTGCCAGCAGACCTGGAACCCGTAGGCGCAATCAGCCCCAGCATTTT. It is translated as CASRPGTRRRNQPQHF.

The chain's CDR3 is CASSSGTGFYEQYF. The DNA for the CDR3 is TGTGCCAGCAGCTCGGGGACAGGGTTCTACGAGCAGTACTTC. The chain uses TRBV7-2 and TRBJ2-7, with 9 bases that match TRBD1. The trim removed 4 bases at V and 3 bases at J, leaving 4 bases unmatched. This CDR3 is built from 14 residues. CDR1 and CDR2 from the germline V gene are SGHTA and FQGNSA.

The chain is built from TRBV20-1 and TRBJ2-1; D is ambiguous. V gave up 3 bases and J gave up 7 bases, with 7 bases separating them. The CDR3 is 11 residues long. Germline V gene sequence: CDR1 DFQATT, CDR2 SNEGSKA (reference sequence). In DNA, the CDR3 is TGCAGTGCTAGTCGGGCAAATGAGCAGTTCTTC. Amino acid sequence: CSASRANEQFF.

The chain is built from TRBV12-3 or TRBV12-4 and TRBJ1-2, with a weak D call TRBD1 (5 bases). The CDR3 spans 13 residues. V dropped 5 bases and J dropped 4 bases, with 11 bases sitting between them. CDR3: CASSVQGSYGYTF. CDR3 sequence (DNA): TGTGCCAGCAGTGTTCAGGGCTCCTATGGCTACACCTTC.

This rearrangement joins TRBV6-1 to TRBJ1-4, with D possibly TRBD1 on 6 matching bases. CDR1 is MNHNS and CDR2 is SASEGT in the germline V gene. Trimming took 6 bases from V and 0 from J, leaving 11 bases between them. This CDR3 is built from 15 residues. The chain's CDR3 is CASRGGQTTNEKLFF. For the CDR3, the DNA is TGTGCCAGCAGGGGAGGACAGACAACTAATGAAAAACTGTTTTTT.

The rearrangement links TRBV18 to TRBJ1-1; 7 bases line up with TRBD1. V was clipped by 4 bases and J by 1 base; unmatched bases: 9. Germline CDR1 KGHSH, CDR2 LQKENI. The CDR3 spans 16 residues. CDR3 bases: TGTGCCAGCTCACTCGGACAGAACAGGGGGAACACTGAAGCTTTCTTT. Protein product: CASSLGQNRGNTEAFF.